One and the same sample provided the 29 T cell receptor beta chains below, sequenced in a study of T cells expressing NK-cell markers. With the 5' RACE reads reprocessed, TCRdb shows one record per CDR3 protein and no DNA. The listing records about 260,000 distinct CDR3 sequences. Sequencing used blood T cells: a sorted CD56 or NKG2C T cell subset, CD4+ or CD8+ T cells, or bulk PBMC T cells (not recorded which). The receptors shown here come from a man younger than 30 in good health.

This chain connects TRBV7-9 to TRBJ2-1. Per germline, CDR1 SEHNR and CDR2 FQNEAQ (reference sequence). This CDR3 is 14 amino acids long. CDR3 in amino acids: CASSLGDGSMEQFF.

The CDR3 reads CSVETGRYGYTF. The chain combines TRBV29-1 with TRBJ1-2; TCRdb picks TRBD1, but there is no DNA to check that call. This CDR3 contains 12 residues. Germline V gives CDR1 SQVTM, CDR2 ANQGSEA.

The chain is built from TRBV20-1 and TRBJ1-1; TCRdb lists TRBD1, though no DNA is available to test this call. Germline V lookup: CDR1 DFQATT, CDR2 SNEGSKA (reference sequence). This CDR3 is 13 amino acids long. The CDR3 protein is CSAYDRQWTEAFF.

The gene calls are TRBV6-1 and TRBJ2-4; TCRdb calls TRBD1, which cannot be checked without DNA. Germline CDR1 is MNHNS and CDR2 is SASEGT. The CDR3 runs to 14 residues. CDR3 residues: CASSRRQGENIQYF.

The CDR3 protein is CSVEAAGEAFF. V usage is TRBV29-1 and J usage is TRBJ1-1; TCRdb designates TRBD1, a call that cannot be tested without DNA. Per germline, CDR1 SQVTM and CDR2 ANQGSEA. The CDR3 consists of 11 residues.

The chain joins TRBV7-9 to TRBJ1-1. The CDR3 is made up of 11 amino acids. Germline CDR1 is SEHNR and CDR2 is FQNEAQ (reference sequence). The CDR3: CASSPGGAAFF.

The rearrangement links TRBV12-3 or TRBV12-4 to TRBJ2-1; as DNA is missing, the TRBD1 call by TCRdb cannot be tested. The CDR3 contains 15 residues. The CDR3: CASAKGGQGIYEQFF.

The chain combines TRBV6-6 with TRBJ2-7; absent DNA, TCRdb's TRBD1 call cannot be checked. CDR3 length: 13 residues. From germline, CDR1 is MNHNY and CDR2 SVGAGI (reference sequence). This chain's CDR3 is CASSGDRAGEQYF.

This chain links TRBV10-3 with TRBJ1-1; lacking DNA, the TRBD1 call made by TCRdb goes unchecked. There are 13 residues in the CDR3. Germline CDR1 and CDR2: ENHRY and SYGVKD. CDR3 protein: CAISQQGGTEAFF.

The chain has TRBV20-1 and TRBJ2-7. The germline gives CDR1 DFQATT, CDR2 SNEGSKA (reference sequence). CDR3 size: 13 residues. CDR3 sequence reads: CSAKTSDLYEQYF.

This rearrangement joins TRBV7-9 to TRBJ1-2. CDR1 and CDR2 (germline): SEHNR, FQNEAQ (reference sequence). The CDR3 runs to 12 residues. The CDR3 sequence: CASSLVGVGYTF.

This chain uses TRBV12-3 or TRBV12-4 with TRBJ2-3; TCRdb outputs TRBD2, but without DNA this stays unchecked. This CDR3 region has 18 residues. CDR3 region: CASSFWTLTSGGTDTQYF.

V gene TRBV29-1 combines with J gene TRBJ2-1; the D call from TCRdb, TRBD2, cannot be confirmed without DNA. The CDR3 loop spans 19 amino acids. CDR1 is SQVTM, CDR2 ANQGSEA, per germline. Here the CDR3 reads CSVEDLRTSGITLLFEQFF.

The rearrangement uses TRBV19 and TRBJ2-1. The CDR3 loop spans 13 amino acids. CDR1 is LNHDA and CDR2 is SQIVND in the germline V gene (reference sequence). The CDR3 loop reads CASSIKWRNEQFF.

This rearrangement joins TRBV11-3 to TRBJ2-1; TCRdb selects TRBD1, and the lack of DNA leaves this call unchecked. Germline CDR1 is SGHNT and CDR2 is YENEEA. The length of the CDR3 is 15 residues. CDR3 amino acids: CASSLDPGGYNEQFF.

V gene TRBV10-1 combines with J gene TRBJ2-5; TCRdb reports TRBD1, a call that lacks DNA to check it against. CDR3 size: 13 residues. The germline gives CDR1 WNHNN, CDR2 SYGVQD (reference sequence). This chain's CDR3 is CASSRGYQETQYF.

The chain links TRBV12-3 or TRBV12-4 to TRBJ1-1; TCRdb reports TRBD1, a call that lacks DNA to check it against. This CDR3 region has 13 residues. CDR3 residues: CASSRQGVVEAFF.

CDR3 protein: CAWSSTGYYEQYF. This chain connects TRBV30 to TRBJ2-7; as DNA is missing, the TRBD1 call by TCRdb cannot be tested. CDR1 and CDR2 (germline): GTSNPN, SVGIG (reference sequence). The CDR3 covers 13 residues.

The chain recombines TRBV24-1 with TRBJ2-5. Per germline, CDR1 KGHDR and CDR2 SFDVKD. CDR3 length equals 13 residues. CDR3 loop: CATSFGGQETQYF.

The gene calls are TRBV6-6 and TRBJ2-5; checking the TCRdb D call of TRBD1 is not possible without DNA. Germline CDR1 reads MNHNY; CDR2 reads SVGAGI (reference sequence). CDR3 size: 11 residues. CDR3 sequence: CASKGEGTQYF.

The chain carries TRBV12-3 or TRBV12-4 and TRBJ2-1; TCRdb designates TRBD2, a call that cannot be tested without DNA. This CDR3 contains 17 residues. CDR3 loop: CASRTGTSGRVYNEQFF.

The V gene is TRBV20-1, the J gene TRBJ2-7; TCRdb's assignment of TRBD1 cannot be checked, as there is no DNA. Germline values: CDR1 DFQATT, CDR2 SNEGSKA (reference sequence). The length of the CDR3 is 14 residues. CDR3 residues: CSARRGAGNNEQYF.

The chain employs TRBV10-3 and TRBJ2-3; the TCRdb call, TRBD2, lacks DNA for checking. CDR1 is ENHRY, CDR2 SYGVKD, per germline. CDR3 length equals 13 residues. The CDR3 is CASQSGLTDTQYF.

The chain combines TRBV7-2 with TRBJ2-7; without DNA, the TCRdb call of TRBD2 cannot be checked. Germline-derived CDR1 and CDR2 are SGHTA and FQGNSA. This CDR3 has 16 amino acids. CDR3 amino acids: CASSLVVSSGYDEQYF.

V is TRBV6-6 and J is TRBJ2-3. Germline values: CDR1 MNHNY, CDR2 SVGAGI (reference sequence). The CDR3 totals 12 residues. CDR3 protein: CASSYWSDTQYF.

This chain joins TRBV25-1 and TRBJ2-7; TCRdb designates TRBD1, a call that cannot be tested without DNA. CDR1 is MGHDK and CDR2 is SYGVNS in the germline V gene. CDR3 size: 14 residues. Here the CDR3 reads CASSEWTDSYEQYF.

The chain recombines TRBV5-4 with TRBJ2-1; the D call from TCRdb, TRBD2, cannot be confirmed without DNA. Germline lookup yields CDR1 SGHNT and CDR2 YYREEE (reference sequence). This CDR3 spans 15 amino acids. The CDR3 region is CASSSTSGRGSEQFF.

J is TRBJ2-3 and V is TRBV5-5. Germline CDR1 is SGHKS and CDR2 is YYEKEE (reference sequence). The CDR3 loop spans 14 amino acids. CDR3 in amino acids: CASSPRWFADTQYF.

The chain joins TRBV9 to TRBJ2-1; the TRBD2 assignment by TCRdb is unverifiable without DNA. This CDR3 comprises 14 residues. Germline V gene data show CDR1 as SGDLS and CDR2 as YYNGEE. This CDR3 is CASSVGGLAGEQFF. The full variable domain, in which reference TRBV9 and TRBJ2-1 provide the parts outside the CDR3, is DSGVTQTPKHLITATGQRVTLRCSPRSGDLSVYWYQQSLDQGLQFLIQYYNGEERAKGNILERFSAQQFPDLHSELNLSSLELGDSALYFCASSVGGLAGEQFFGPGTRLTVL.